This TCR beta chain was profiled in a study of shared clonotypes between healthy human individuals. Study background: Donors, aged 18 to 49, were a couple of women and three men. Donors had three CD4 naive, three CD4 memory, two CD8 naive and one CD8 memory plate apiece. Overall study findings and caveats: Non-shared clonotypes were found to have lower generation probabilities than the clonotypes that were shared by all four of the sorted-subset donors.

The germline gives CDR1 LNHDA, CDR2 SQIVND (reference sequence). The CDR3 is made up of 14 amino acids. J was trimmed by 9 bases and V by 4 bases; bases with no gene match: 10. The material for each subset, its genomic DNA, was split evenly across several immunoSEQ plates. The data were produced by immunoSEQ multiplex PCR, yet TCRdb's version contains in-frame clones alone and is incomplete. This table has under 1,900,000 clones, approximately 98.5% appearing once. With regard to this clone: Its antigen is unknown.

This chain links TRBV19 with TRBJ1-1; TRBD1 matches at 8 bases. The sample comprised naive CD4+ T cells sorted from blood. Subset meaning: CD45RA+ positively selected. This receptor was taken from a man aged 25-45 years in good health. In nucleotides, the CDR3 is TGTGCCAGTAGTACCCGGCAGGGGGCGGTTAAAGCTTTCTTT. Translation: CASSTRQGAVKAFF.